The 16 T cell receptor beta chains below come from one sample, sequenced in a study of cytomegalovirus exposure and HLA in healthy donors. Primers included in the PCR were 60 Vbeta and 13 Jbeta primers. The method was immunoSEQ multiplex PCR; TCRdb's version includes in-frame clones alone and lacks a portion of them. The sample records about 98,000 clones, around 70% being singletons. The sample was PBMCs. The source is a man in his fifties or sixties in good health and CMV-seronegative.

This chain joins TRBV15 and TRBJ1-1; 7 positions match TRBD1. V dropped 0 bases and J dropped 7; count of bases not matched to a gene: 5. This CDR3 contains 14 residues. CDR1 is LNHNV and CDR2 is YYDKDF in the germline V gene (reference sequence). The CDR3 protein is CATSRDQGTDEAFF. CDR3 DNA sequence: TGTGCCACCAGCAGAGATCAGGGGACAGATGAAGCTTTCTTT.

The rearrangement uses TRBV28 and TRBJ2-5; TRBD2 is a possible D gene (6 bases). This CDR3 has 11 amino acids. Looked up from germline, CDR1 is MDHEN and CDR2 is SYDVKM. The V gene lost 6 bases and the J gene lost 13 bases, with 15 bases spanning the gap. The CDR3, as DNA: TGTGCCAGCAGCGTCGGAGGGCCTCCGTACTTC. Its translation is CASSVGGPPYF.

In the case of this clone: The junction and the germline gene differ at one end; a read error may be behind it. The gene calls are TRBV7-9 and TRBJ2-5; 7 nucleotides match TRBD1. The J call may be incorrect, as the DNA end agrees better with TRBJ2-7. Germline V gene data show CDR1 as SEHNR and CDR2 as FQNEAQ (reference sequence). CDR3 size: 12 residues. The CDR3 nucleotides are TGTTCCAGCAGTCATACAGGGGACGAGCAGTACTTC. This gives the protein CSSSHTGDEQYF.

This clone was seen a few times. This chain links TRBV30 with TRBJ1-1; no reliable D call. Deletions cut 0 bases from V and 6 bases from J, with 8 bases between. The CDR3 has 12 residues. Per germline, CDR1 GTSNPN and CDR2 SVGIG (reference sequence). The CDR3 loop is CAWSVLSPEAFF. The CDR3 coding sequence is TGTGCCTGGAGTGTACTATCCCCTGAAGCTTTCTTT.

V and J are TRBV9 and TRBJ2-7; D is possibly TRBD2 (6 bases). CDR1 and CDR2 from the germline V gene are SGDLS and YYNGEE. The V end lost 3 bases, the J end lost 0 bases, and 10 bases lay between the germline ends. The CDR3 length is 14 residues. The CDR3 spells CASSETGSSYEQYF. The CDR3 DNA is TGTGCCAGCAGCGAGACCGGGAGCTCCTACGAGCAGTACTTC. Using reference TRBV9 and TRBJ2-7 for the parts outside the CDR3, the full variable domain is DSGVTQTPKHLITATGQRVTLRCSPRSGDLSVYWYQQSLDQGLQFLIQYYNGEERAKGNILERFSAQQFPDLHSELNLSSLELGDSALYFCASSETGSSYEQYFGPGTRLTVT.

The chain couples TRBV7-9 to TRBJ1-2, with D perhaps matching TRBD1 (6 bases). Germline-derived CDR1 and CDR2 are SEHNR and FQNEAQ (reference sequence). This CDR3 region has 18 residues. V was shortened by 1 base and J by 3 bases, with 21 bases between the two germline ends. Here the CDR3 DNA reads TGTGCCAGCAGCTTAGAACAGGGTTCGGCTCGCTACGACTATGGCTACACCTTC. Translated: CASSLEQGSARYDYGYTF.

The rearrangement joins TRBV5-1 to TRBJ2-5; 10 nucleotides line up with TRBD2. CDR1 is SGHRS, CDR2 YFSETQ, per germline. J gave up 2 bases and V 5 bases, and 6 bases lay outside the gene matches. This CDR3 spans 15 amino acids. The CDR3 coding sequence is TGCGCCAGCAGTTACGGACTAGCGGTGCAAGAGACCCAGTACTTC. Encoded protein: CASSYGLAVQETQYF.

The gene calls are TRBV6-1 and TRBJ2-1; 8 nucleotides line up with TRBD1. With V trimmed by 6 bases and J by 5 bases, 3 bases remained unmatched. The CDR3 is 13 residues long. Germline V gene data show CDR1 as MNHNS and CDR2 as SASEGT. CDR3 in DNA: TGTGCCAGCAGGGGACAGGTCAACAATGAGCAGTTCTTC. Translated, it gives CASRGQVNNEQFF.

This clone appeared a few times. The chain recombines TRBV28 with TRBJ1-2; 7 bases agree with TRBD1. The CDR3 covers 17 residues. V shed 6 bases, J shed 0 bases, and the junction held 13 bases outside the gene matches. Germline loops: CDR1 MDHEN, CDR2 SYDVKM. DNA for the CDR3: TGTGCCAGCAGCTCCTGGGACAGCCCTACAGCTAACTATGGCTACACCTTC. Translated: CASSSWDSPTANYGYTF.

This chain connects TRBV28 to TRBJ1-2; a weak D match, TRBD1 (5 bases). Trimming took off 1 base at V and 6 bases at J, with 21 bases between the two ends. This CDR3 region has 17 residues. Per germline, CDR1 MDHEN and CDR2 SYDVKM. CDR3 bases: TGTGCCAGCAGTTTATATAGTCTGGTCCAGGGTTATAATGGCTACACCTTC. Translation gives CASSLYSLVQGYNGYTF.

The CDR3 here is CASSIRGAETEAFF. CDR3 in DNA: TGTGCCAGTAGTATTCGGGGGGCCGAGACTGAAGCTTTCTTT. The chain is built from TRBV19 and TRBJ1-1; D might be TRBD1 (6 bases). The length of the CDR3 is 14 residues. Trimming left V 3 bases short and J 5 bases short, with 13 bases between. In germline, CDR1 is LNHDA, CDR2 SQIVND (reference sequence).

This clone was counted only a few times. This rearrangement joins TRBV9 to TRBJ1-2; D is perhaps TRBD1 (5 bases). The CDR3 runs 14 residues. V lost 0 bases to trimming and J lost 3 bases, with 9 bases between them. Germline assignment: CDR1 SGDLS and CDR2 YYNGEE. The CDR3 DNA reads TGTGCCAGCAGCGTAGAGACAGCCTACTATGGCTACACCTTC. It codes for CASSVETAYYGYTF.

This clone was counted a single time. CDR3 in amino acids: CASSSLSGTGPGEQYF. For the CDR3, the DNA is TGTGCCAGCAGCTCGCTCTCCGGGACAGGGCCGGGGGAGCAGTACTTC. V is TRBV7-6 and J is TRBJ2-7; 9 nucleotides agree with TRBD1. V dropped 4 bases and J dropped 7; count of bases not matched to a gene: 14. This CDR3 region has 16 residues. In germline, CDR1 is SGHVS, CDR2 FNYEAQ.

The CDR3 loop is CASKQVAGYTGELFF. The CDR3 DNA follows: TGTGCCAGCAAACAAGTGGCGGGATACACCGGGGAGCTGTTTTTT. The gene calls are TRBV6-5 and TRBJ2-2; possible D gene TRBD2, 6 bases. This CDR3 region has 15 residues. V lost 7 bases, J lost 3 bases, and 15 bases lay in between. From germline, CDR1 is MNHEY and CDR2 SVGAGI.

This clone appeared a single time. Here the CDR3 reads CASSFPQGQTYEQYF. The CDR3 DNA reads as TGTGCCAGCAGCTTCCCACAAGGACAGACCTACGAGCAGTACTTC. This chain uses TRBV11-2 with TRBJ2-7; D is perhaps TRBD1 (6 bases). Trimming left V 3 bases short and J 2 bases short, with 14 bases between. Germline V gene data show CDR1 as SGHAT and CDR2 as FQNNGV. CDR3 length equals 15 residues.

The genes are TRBV11-2 and TRBJ1-2; maybe TRBD1 (6 bases). There are 13 residues in the CDR3. The V end was cut by 5 bases, the J end by 4 bases, with 11 bases between. Per the germline V gene, CDR1 is SGHAT and CDR2 is FQNNGV. The CDR3 here is CASSQDSFYGYTF. DNA for the CDR3: TGTGCCAGCAGCCAGGACAGCTTCTATGGCTACACCTTC.